The sequence of this TCR beta chain was determined in a study of CD8+CD57+ T cells in acquired aplastic anemia. This clonotype was found many times. Its antigen is unknown. V was shortened by 2 bases and J by 2 bases, with 14 bases between the two germline ends. The CDR3 contains 15 residues. The V gene's germline CDR1 is DFQATT and CDR2 SNEGSKA (reference sequence). Regarding the study as a whole: Found in both controls and patients were around 29 CD8+ CDR3 sequences.

Genomic DNA acted as the template from which TCR beta VDJ combination and CDR3 sequence profiling were carried out. TCRdb fed the reads into MiXCR, producing one record per CDR3 protein. The sample records some 120,000 distinct CDR3 sequences, nearly 40% being singletons. Patients who underwent sequencing had shown CD8+CD57+ cell expansion by flow cytometry. The sample taken for sequencing was sorted CD4+, CD8+, or CD8+CD57+ T cells (not recorded which) from PBMCs. The receptor was derived from a human donor with aplastic anemia. This chain links TRBV20-1 with TRBJ2-3; tentative D call: TRBD1 (5 bases). CDR3 in amino acids: CSARPLGRNTDTQYF. CDR3 coding DNA: TGCAGTGCTAGACCCCTGGGGCGCAACACAGATACGCAGTATTTT.